Sequencing of this T cell receptor (beta chain) was carried out in a study of OX40 agonist ivuxolimab in advanced cancers. Profiled with immunoSEQ multiplex PCR; TCRdb holds only in-frame clones, not every one. The sample holds over 45,000 clones, around nine tenths seen once. The receptor's source is an adult with an advanced solid tumor such as melanoma, head and neck, liver or kidney cancer. The material was CD4+ or CD8+ T cells sorted from blood, obtained in a trial of the OX40 agonist ivuxolimab.

CDR3 protein: CAWRRTGTGPGELFF. The CDR3 DNA sequence: TGTGCCTGGAGACGGACCGGGACAGGGCCCGGGGAGCTGTTTTTT. The chain has TRBV30 and TRBJ2-2; 9 bases agree with TRBD1. CDR3 length equals 15 residues. Germline loops: CDR1 GTSNPN, CDR2 SVGIG (reference sequence). The V gene end was trimmed by 3 bases and the J gene end by 6 bases; junction bases not matched to a gene: 8.